Following are 22 T cell receptor beta chains from one sample sequenced in a study of blood T cell repertoires in COVID-19. Assay: immunoSEQ multiplex PCR; the TCRdb copy retains only in-frame clones and omits some. The table includes 150,000 or so clones, just over 85% detected once. Input material: peripheral blood. These receptors all come from a woman aged 60 to 75 with acute or convalescent COVID-19.

The chain employs TRBV11-2 and TRBJ1-3; D not resolved. The CDR3 consists of 15 residues. V was clipped by 1 base and J by 4 bases, with 11 bases between them. CDR1 and CDR2 (germline): SGHAT, FQNNGV. CDR3 nucleotide sequence: TGTGCCAGCAGCTTAGCCCTCACAGCAGGAAACACCATATATTTT. Translated: CASSLALTAGNTIYF.

This chain joins TRBV19 and TRBJ1-6; possibly TRBD1 for D (5 bases). CDR1 is LNHDA and CDR2 is SQIVND in the germline V gene (reference sequence). With 6 bases removed from V and 13 bases from J, the gap between germline ends came to 22 bases. The CDR3 extends over 15 amino acids. The CDR3 region has the DNA TGTGCCAGTAGATTCACTGGACAATTCGTAACCCCCCTCCACTTT. The encoded protein is CASRFTGQFVTPLHF. Full variable domain (outside the CDR3, taken from reference TRBV19 and TRBJ1-6): DGGITQSPKYLFRKEGQNVTLSCEQNLNHDAMYWYRQDPGQGLRLIYYSQIVNDFQKGDIAEGYSVSREKKESFPLTVTSAQKNPTAFYLCASRFTGQFVTPLHFGNGTRLTVT.

V is TRBV6-5 and J is TRBJ1-2; 10 nucleotides match TRBD1. The length of the CDR3 is 15 residues. Trimming at V came to 6 bases and at J to 3 bases, leaving 7 bases not matched to a gene. Germline V gene data show CDR1 as MNHEY and CDR2 as SVGAGI. The CDR3 DNA is TGTGCCAGCAGACCTGACAGGGGGCGCTACTATGGCTACACCTTC. Amino acid sequence: CASRPDRGRYYGYTF.

V gene TRBV6-2 or TRBV6-3 combines with J gene TRBJ2-3; TRBD2 aligns across 10 bases. V gave up 2 bases and J gave up 1 base; unmatched junction bases: 6. From germline, CDR1 is MNHEY and CDR2 SVGEGT. There are 17 residues in the CDR3. For the CDR3, the DNA is TGTGCCAGCAGTTACGGGGCTAGCGGGGGAGGCACAGATACGCAGTATTTT. It codes for CASSYGASGGGTDTQYF.

The chain links TRBV6-5 to TRBJ1-1; no clear D gene. The germline V gene encodes CDR1 MNHEY and CDR2 SVGAGI. V was clipped by 2 bases and J by 7 bases, with 17 bases between them. The CDR3 contains 15 residues. The CDR3 spells CASSYDPPRSGEAFF. The CDR3 bases are TGTGCCAGCAGTTACGACCCTCCACGGAGCGGTGAAGCTTTCTTT.

This chain uses TRBV19 with TRBJ1-1; TRBD1 agrees at 7 bases. CDR3 length: 14 residues. Germline CDR1 reads LNHDA; CDR2 reads SQIVND (reference sequence). Unmatched junction bases numbered 7, after V lost 6 bases and J lost 3 bases. The CDR3 here is CASRRQGGYTEAFF. CDR3 DNA sequence: TGTGCCAGTAGAAGACAGGGCGGGTACACTGAAGCTTTCTTT.

In regard to this clone: Other nucleotide sequences from this sample produce the same CDR3. V is TRBV6-5 and J is TRBJ1-2; 10 bases are shared with TRBD1. The CDR3 sequence is 15 residues long. Trimming took 2 bases from V and 2 from J; bases not matched to a gene: 2. CDR1 is MNHEY, CDR2 SVGAGI, per germline. CDR3 amino acids: CASSYGTGANYGYTF. The CDR3 DNA reads as TGTGCCAGCAGTTACGGGACAGGGGCGAACTATGGCTACACCTTC.

V and J are TRBV5-1 and TRBJ1-2, with 8 bases that match TRBD1. With V trimmed by 0 bases and J by 4 bases, 8 bases remained unmatched. The length of the CDR3 is 16 residues. Germline-derived CDR1 and CDR2 are SGHRS and YFSETQ. CDR3 region: CASSLDSAGGVYGYTF. CDR3 nucleotide sequence: TGCGCCAGCAGCTTGGATTCGGCAGGGGGCGTCTATGGCTACACCTTC.

This rearrangement joins TRBV30 to TRBJ2-5; the D gene is possibly TRBD1 (5 bases). V was clipped by 4 bases and J by 5 bases, with 11 bases between them. Germline lookup yields CDR1 GTSNPN and CDR2 SVGIG (reference sequence). CDR3 length equals 12 residues. The DNA of the CDR3 is TGTGCCTGGAACGCAGGGTGGGAGACCCAGTACTTC. Protein: CAWNAGWETQYF.

The chain carries TRBV25-1 and TRBJ2-2, with a possible D match to TRBD2 (5 bases). Germline-derived CDR1 and CDR2 are MGHDK and SYGVNS. Trimming stripped 3 bases from V and 8 bases from J, with 13 bases between. This CDR3 has 14 amino acids. The CDR3 spells CASSEDLGAGELFF. CDR3 bases: TGTGCCAGCAGTGAGGACTTGGGTGCGGGGGAGCTGTTTTTT.

On this clone: At one boundary the junction diverges from the germline segment, which might be a read error. V gene TRBV19 combines with J gene TRBJ1-4, with D hard to call. This CDR3 is built from 15 residues. Germline CDR1 LNHDA, CDR2 SQIVND (reference sequence). The CDR3 DNA reads TGTGCCAGTAGCATAGGTTCGGGAACTAATGAAAAACTGTTTTTT. It translates to CASSIGSGTNEKLFF.

V gene TRBV24-1 combines with J gene TRBJ2-1, with D perhaps TRBD2 (6 bases). Looked up from germline, CDR1 is KGHDR and CDR2 is SFDVKD. V lost 6 bases and J lost 1, with 12 bases in between. The CDR3 has 15 residues. In nucleotides, the CDR3 is TGTGCCACCAGTCGGTCCGGGGGATCCTACAATGAGCAGTTCTTC. Translation gives CATSRSGGSYNEQFF.

The rearrangement links TRBV24-1 to TRBJ1-6; a possible D gene is TRBD1 (6 bases). The V end was cut by 7 bases, the J end by 0 bases, with 12 bases between. The CDR3 consists of 16 residues. Germline V gives CDR1 KGHDR, CDR2 SFDVKD. The CDR3 spells CATRATGSSYNSPLHF. The CDR3 DNA reads TGTGCCACCAGGGCAACAGGGAGCTCCTATAATTCACCCCTCCACTTT.

The rearrangement uses TRBV28 and TRBJ2-7, with 8 bases identical to TRBD1. This CDR3 contains 16 residues. CDR1 and CDR2 (germline): MDHEN, SYDVKM. Germline trimming cut 4 bases from V and 3 bases from J; bases unmatched to any gene: 11. CDR3 in DNA: TGTGCCAGCAGTTCCCGAACATCGGGACAGGACTACGAGCAGTACTTC. Its protein is CASSSRTSGQDYEQYF.

V is TRBV7-2 and J is TRBJ2-1; 7 nucleotides match TRBD1. Trimming at V came to 5 bases and at J to 1 base, leaving 8 bases not matched to a gene. Germline values: CDR1 SGHTA, CDR2 FQGNSA. The CDR3 is made up of 16 amino acids. CDR3 sequence: CASSLYRDRSYNEQFF. The CDR3 DNA follows: TGTGCCAGCAGCCTATACCGGGACAGATCCTACAATGAGCAGTTCTTC.

V usage is TRBV9 and J usage is TRBJ1-6; TRBD1 is a possible D gene (6 bases). Trimming stripped 4 bases from V and 0 bases from J, with 14 bases between. In germline, CDR1 is SGDLS, CDR2 YYNGEE. The CDR3 contains 17 residues. CDR3 DNA sequence: TGTGCCAGCAGCCCGAGACAGGAAAGCTCCTATAATTCACCCCTCCACTTT. Protein sequence: CASSPRQESSYNSPLHF.

The CDR3 coding sequence is TGTGCCAGCAGAGCAGCGGGTGCAGAGACCCAGTACTTC. Its translation: CASRAAGAETQYF. The gene calls are TRBV5-4 and TRBJ2-5; maybe TRBD2 (6 bases). Deletions cut 5 bases from V and 4 bases from J, with 12 bases between. The CDR3 is 13 amino acids. Germline V gene lookup returns CDR1 SGHNT and CDR2 YYREEE (reference sequence).

The chain couples TRBV12-3 or TRBV12-4 to TRBJ1-6; the D is unclear. There are 11 residues in the CDR3. With 6 bases removed from V and 14 bases from J, the gap between germline ends came to 11 bases. This CDR3 is CASRSDGALHF. The DNA of the CDR3 is TGTGCCAGCAGATCGGACGGGGCCCTCCACTTT.

The V and J genes are TRBV3-1 (or the pseudogene TRBV3-2) and TRBJ1-1; D not certain. V gave up 0 bases and J gave up 4 bases, with 12 bases separating them. Germline CDR1 and CDR2: LGHDT and YNNKEL (reference sequence). CDR3 size: 15 residues. The CDR3 is CASSQEGAALTEAFF. The CDR3 nucleotides read TGTGCCAGCAGCCAAGAGGGAGCAGCCCTCACTGAAGCTTTCTTT.

A remark on this clone: The junction and the germline gene differ at one end; a read error may be behind it. This rearrangement joins TRBV7-2 to TRBJ1-3; possible D gene TRBD1, 5 bases. The CDR3 is 14 amino acids. Germline lookup yields CDR1 SGHTA and CDR2 FQGNSA. The CDR3 coding sequence is TGTGCCAGCAGCTTAGGTGCGGGGGGAAGCACCATATATTTT. It codes for CASSLGAGGSTIYF. Drawing the rest from reference TRBV7-2 and TRBJ1-3, the complete variable domain is GAGVSQSPSNKVTEKGKDVELRCDPISGHTALYWYRQSLGQGLEFLIYFQGNSAPDKSGLPSDRFSAERTGGSVSTLTIQRTQQEDSAVYLCASSLGAGGSTIYFGEGSWLTVV.

This sequence joins TRBV6-2 or TRBV6-3 and TRBJ1-1; D unclear. The germline V and J ends were trimmed by 5 bases and 5 bases, with 18 bases remaining between them. From germline, CDR1 is MNHEY and CDR2 SVGEGT. There are 15 residues in the CDR3. Written as DNA, the CDR3 is TGTGCCAGCAGTCCCCACGGGGTCATTCGAACTGAAGCTTTCTTT. Its translation: CASSPHGVIRTEAFF.

V is TRBV2 and J is TRBJ1-1; maybe TRBD1 (6 bases). CDR3 length equals 15 residues. Germline V CDR1 and CDR2: SNHLY, FYNNEI. Trimming pared 4 bases from V and 2 bases from J, leaving 14 bases between. The CDR3 region has the DNA TGTGCCAGCAGTGGGGAGGGGGTCCCTAACACTGAAGCTTTCTTT. Translating gives CASSGEGVPNTEAFF.